The 14 T cell receptor beta chains below come from one sample, sequenced in a study of shared clonotypes between healthy human individuals (dated by TCRdb to 2018 to 2020). To prepare the library, the immunoSEQ multiplex PCR assay was applied. TCRdb re-hosts the immuneACCESS table, in-frame sequences only. Its copies lack some clones; in the studies checked, an unresolved V gene accounts for under half of them, and the cause for the rest is not known. Present in this sample are about 680,000 clones, approximately 79% of which were seen just once. Of the sample, 1.5% to 2% is held by the ten largest clones. The specimen was memory CD4+ T cells sorted from blood. This specimen's cell subset or site label, interpreted: CD45RA-negative fraction. Receptors originate from a woman under 40 in good health.

The rearrangement joins TRBV29-1 to TRBJ1-4, with no clear D. The V end lost 7 bases, the J end lost 8 bases, and 11 bases lay between the germline ends. The germline gives CDR1 SQVTM, CDR2 ANQGSEA. There are 11 residues in the CDR3. The CDR3 protein is CSGGQSEKLFF. CDR3 nucleotide sequence: TGCAGCGGCGGGCAAAGCGAAAAACTGTTTTTT.

This sequence joins TRBV6-6 and TRBJ2-3; D remains unclear. Germline loops: CDR1 MNHNY, CDR2 SVGAGI (reference sequence). The CDR3 has 13 amino acids. V was cut by 5 bases and J by 1 base, with 7 bases left in between. In nucleotides, the CDR3 is TGTGCCAGCAGTGGAAGGGGCACAGATACGCAGTATTTT. Translated: CASSGRGTDTQYF.

V and J are TRBV6-4 and TRBJ2-1; 10 bases map to TRBD2. Germline CDR1 is MRHNA and CDR2 is SNTAGT. CDR3 length equals 16 residues. J lost 4 bases, V lost 9 bases, and 12 bases had no gene match. CDR3 sequence reads: CASRGVAGGLYNEQFF. CDR3 nucleotides: TGTGCCAGTAGAGGGGTAGCGGGAGGCCTTTACAATGAGCAGTTCTTC.

This sequence joins TRBV6-6 and TRBJ2-7, with TRBD1 identical over 8 bases. The CDR3 extends over 15 amino acids. The germline V gene has CDR1 MNHNY and CDR2 SVGAGI (reference sequence). J lost 3 bases, V lost 0 bases, and 4 bases had no gene match. CDR3 sequence reads: CASSYSSGGGYEQYF. The CDR3 nucleotides are TGTGCCAGCAGTTACTCGTCAGGGGGCGGCTACGAGCAGTACTTC.

This clone was seen a handful of times. Within the sample, other DNA sequences also encode this same CDR3. The chain joins TRBV7-3 to TRBJ2-5; D not resolved. The germline gives CDR1 SGHTA, CDR2 FQGTGA. The length of the CDR3 is 13 residues. Deletions cut 3 bases from V and 2 bases from J, with 7 bases between. The CDR3 bases are TGTGCCAGCAGCTTTGGACCTCAAGAGACCCAGTACTTC. Its translation is CASSFGPQETQYF.

This chain uses TRBV19 with TRBJ1-5; D perhaps matches TRBD1 (5 bases). The length of the CDR3 is 14 residues. V lost 5 bases and J lost 7, with 15 bases in between. Germline V CDR1 and CDR2: LNHDA, SQIVND (reference sequence). CDR3 nucleotides: TGTGCCAGTAGTTCCCCCCCAGGGAACCAGCCCCAGCATTTT. Amino acids: CASSSPPGNQPQHF.

The table lists this clone with a count of one. This chain joins TRBV11-2 and TRBJ1-2; TRBD1 matches 7 bases. Germline V lookup: CDR1 SGHAT, CDR2 FQNNGV. The CDR3 sequence is 14 residues long. The V segment lost 4 bases and the J segment 3 bases; nucleotides outside the gene matches: 5. DNA of the CDR3: TGTGCCAGCAGCTCAAATACAGGGGACTATGGCTACACCTTC. The encoded protein is CASSSNTGDYGYTF.

V gene TRBV5-1 combines with J gene TRBJ2-3; 12 nucleotides match TRBD1. The CDR3 is made up of 18 amino acids. Germline V gene sequence: CDR1 SGHRS, CDR2 YFSETQ. V shed 6 bases and J 7 bases; nucleotides not matched to a gene: 18. The CDR3 is CASTGTGGEVRPTNTQYF. CDR3 sequence (DNA): TGCGCCAGCACGGGGACAGGGGGCGAAGTGCGCCCTACGAATACGCAGTATTTT.

This chain joins TRBV2 and TRBJ1-5; weak D call: TRBD1 (6 bases). Trimming took 8 bases from V and 4 from J, leaving 15 bases between them. This CDR3 region has 14 residues. Per the germline V gene, CDR1 is SNHLY and CDR2 is FYNNEI. The CDR3 region is CASRGGLVNQPQHF. CDR3 DNA: TGTGCCAGCCGTGGGGGGCTGGTAAATCAGCCCCAGCATTTT.

The rearrangement joins TRBV2 to TRBJ1-2; D is unresolved. The V gene lost 0 bases and the J gene lost 1 base, with 12 bases spanning the gap. In germline, CDR1 is SNHLY, CDR2 FYNNEI. CDR3 size: 16 residues. The CDR3 here is CASSEALGGLNYGYTF. DNA for the CDR3: TGTGCCAGCAGTGAAGCGCTGGGAGGGCTTAACTATGGCTACACCTTC.

V is TRBV6-5 and J is TRBJ2-3, with 8 positions matching TRBD2. Germline loops: CDR1 MNHEY, CDR2 SVGAGI. CDR3 length: 15 residues. With V trimmed by 7 bases and J by 5 bases, 11 bases remained unmatched. In DNA, the CDR3 is TGTGCCAGCAAGGAGCCGGGAGGGCCCAGAGATACGCAGTATTTT. Protein product: CASKEPGGPRDTQYF.

This clone was observed a single time. The chain combines TRBV28 with TRBJ2-5; the match to TRBD2 covers 8 bases. CDR3 length equals 17 residues. The V gene's germline CDR1 is MDHEN and CDR2 SYDVKM. J gave up 5 bases and V 6 bases, and 17 bases lay outside the gene matches. In nucleotides, the CDR3 is TGTGCCAGCAGAACCGTTGGAGGTAGCGGGATCCGTGAGACCCAGTACTTC. Its protein is CASRTVGGSGIRETQYF.

This sequence joins TRBV7-8 and TRBJ1-1; no definite D call. V lost 1 base, J lost 5 bases, and 17 bases lay in between. Germline lookup yields CDR1 SGHVS and CDR2 FQNEAQ. The CDR3 runs to 16 residues. CDR3 amino acids: CASSLGAANSLTEAFF. CDR3 nucleotide sequence: TGTGCCAGCAGCTTAGGGGCAGCAAATAGTTTGACTGAAGCTTTCTTT.

The rearrangement links TRBV2 to TRBJ2-3; D is unresolved. This CDR3 region has 11 residues. V was cut by 8 bases and J by 9 bases, with 12 bases left in between. Germline V CDR1 and CDR2: SNHLY, FYNNEI. The CDR3 reads CASEPEFTQYF. CDR3 sequence (DNA): TGTGCCAGCGAACCGGAATTCACGCAGTATTTT.